This TCR beta chain was identified in a study of T-cell memory formation after mild COVID-19 (dated by TCRdb to the early 2020s). Study-wide context: TCR sequence clusters from the two donors were found to be largely donor specific. In a couple of donors, T-cell clones that expanded and contracted after mild COVID-19 were tracked by sequencing TCRalpha and TCRbeta repertoires over time. Two young, previously healthy adult volunteers made up the cohort, one male and one female.

Ficoll-Paque density gradient centrifugation was used to isolate PBMCs. V loses 3 bases at its end and J loses 8 bases; junction bases beyond the gene matches: 8. The germline V gene supplies CDR1 SGHTA and CDR2 FQGNSA. CDR3 length: 15 amino acids, cysteine to phenylalanine. Only CDR3 DNA remains: 45 bases, in frame from the first base. About this clonotype itself: Its antigen has not been determined. Base-call qualities are not available, and no considerably larger clone is one nucleotide away.

The run used an Illumina NovaSeq 6000. cDNA libraries for TCRalpha and TCRbeta were prepared by 5'RACE using constant-segment primers, with sample barcodes and unique molecular identifiers added. Trizol reagent was used to extract RNA from every sample. Amplification of the libraries took two PCR steps, and the second step added a second sample barcode plus Illumina TruSeq adapters. The libraries were sequenced on an Illumina NovaSeq using 2 x 150 bp paired-end reads. The authors processed their data as follows. With migec v1.2.7, reads were demultiplexed and then collapsed into UMI-guided consensus sequences. Using mixcr v2.1.11, the UMI consensuses were aligned to TRA and TRB V and J templates and assembled into clonotypes. A clonotype was counted as expanded or contracted only if both edgeR and NoisET called the change significant, with noise models trained on biological replicates. For edgeR calls, a false discovery rate-adjusted p below 0.01 and a log2 fold-change threshold of 1 were applied. PCA with hierarchical clustering of max-normalized trajectories of the 1000 most abundant clonotypes was used as exploratory dynamics analysis. Separately sequenced CD4+ and CD8+ repertoires were used to assign a CD4 or CD8 phenotype to each responding clone. TCRdb reprocessed the public reads (quality trimming at Q25 with fastp, clone calling with MiXCR) and kept in-frame beta chains. Rows with one shared CDR3 protein collapse into an entry with the most common genes and DNA. The V and J calls were not made by the authors but by TCRdb's processing. The table for this sample lists 280,000 or so distinct CDR3 sequences; around 8% of them were counted only once. Clones ranked in the top ten supply roughly 23% of the sample.

What the authors observed across the whole study: Only two mild cases were covered in the study, and larger cohorts including severe cases with pre-infection samples were considered necessary. The second-wave clones that peaked on day 37 were not confirmed to be SARS-CoV-2 specific. Some responding clones were detected in pre-infection memory, which suggested that pre-existing cross-reactive memory T cells had joined the SARS-CoV-2 response. Contracting CD4+ clones turned up mainly in the CM and EM memory subsets, whereas EMRA was where CD8+ clones were enriched. Clones contracting from day 15 to 85 had balanced CD4/CD8 phenotypes, while a second wave expanding from day 15 to 37 was biased towards CD4+.

The chain couples TRBV7-2 to TRBJ2-1; 9 of the junction bases match TRBD2. The sequenced material came from PBMCs or a T cell subset sorted from them (not recorded which). This sequence was found in a man between 18 and 35 years old who had mild COVID-19 (a few samples of this study predate the infection). The sample titles of this study are shuffled in the database, so cell type and time point are left out; the donor was told from shared clones. The bases are TGTGCCAGCAGCTTGGGGCTAGCGGGGAAGCATGAGCAGTTCTTC. Its protein reads: CASSLGLAGKHEQFF.